These 8 T cell receptor beta chains were all obtained from the same sample, sequenced in a study of graft-versus-host responses after intestinal transplantation. TCRdb's table, derived via immunoSEQ multiplex PCR, lists solely in-frame clones and lacks some. The sample includes tens of thousands of clones, approximately 40% seen only once; the top ten take 1.3% to 1.5%. Plates contained around 200,000 CFSE-labeled responder cells and around 200,000 irradiated, violet-dye-labeled stimulator cells. The sample here was alloreactive CD8+ T cells from a mixed lymphocyte reaction culture, taken before transplantation. Subset specified: CFSE-low proliferating T cells sorted from approximately six-day pre-transplant mixed lymphocyte reaction (GvH or HvG direction). The receptors shown here come from a human patient who was an organ donor for intestinal transplantation.

This clone appeared once. The rearrangement uses TRBV19 and TRBJ1-2, with D tentatively TRBD1 (6 bases). The CDR3 consists of 13 residues. Germline V lookup: CDR1 LNHDA, CDR2 SQIVND (reference sequence). V dropped 5 bases and J dropped 8 bases, with 15 bases sitting between them. For the CDR3, the DNA is TGTGCCAGTAGTGCGACAACAGGGAGAGGCTACACCTTC. Its translation: CASSATTGRGYTF. Variable domain in full (rest from reference TRBV19 and TRBJ1-2): DGGITQSPKYLFRKEGQNVTLSCEQNLNHDAMYWYRQDPGQGLRLIYYSQIVNDFQKGDIAEGYSVSREKKESFPLTVTSAQKNPTAFYLCASSATTGRGYTFGSGTRLTVV.

This chain joins TRBV27 and TRBJ2-2, with 9 bases that match TRBD2. CDR1 is MNHEY, CDR2 SMNVEV, per germline (reference sequence). This CDR3 spans 17 amino acids. V lost 1 base to trimming and J lost 8 bases; unmatched junction nucleotides: 11. The CDR3 DNA is TGTGCCAGCAGTTTATTAGGCGGGAGGGCCGAGATGGGGGAGCTGTTTTTT. Its protein product is CASSLLGGRAEMGELFF.

This clone is labeled as medium-sized. This chain uses TRBV9 with TRBJ2-7, with 7 bases matching TRBD2. With 1 base clipped from V and 3 bases from J, the junction kept 4 bases outside the gene matches. The germline V gene has CDR1 SGDLS and CDR2 YYNGEE. The CDR3 is 14 amino acids. The DNA of the CDR3 is TGTGCCAGCAGCGTATATGCTAGCGGCTACGAGCAGTACTTC. Amino acids: CASSVYASGYEQYF.

V usage is TRBV5-7 and J usage is TRBJ2-1; 10 bases agree with TRBD1. TRBV5-7 falls under the ORF class, with uncertain function. V dropped 3 bases and J dropped 4; count of bases not matched to a gene: 4. CDR3 length: 15 residues. In DNA, the CDR3 is TGTGCCAGCAGCTCAGGGACAGGGGCATACAATGAGCAGTTCTTC. Protein product: CASSSGTGAYNEQFF.

This chain links TRBV4-1 with TRBJ2-3; no definite D call. Germline V gene sequence: CDR1 MGHRA, CDR2 YSYEKL. With 1 base removed from V and 0 bases from J, the gap between germline ends came to 8 bases. CDR3 length: 15 amino acids. The CDR3 protein is CASSQAEYSTDTQYF. The CDR3 nucleotides read TGCGCCAGCAGCCAAGCGGAATACAGCACAGATACGCAGTATTTT.

V is TRBV6-6 and J is TRBJ1-1; D not resolved. Germline V gene data show CDR1 as MNHNY and CDR2 as SVGAGI (reference sequence). Trimming pared 0 bases from V and 1 base from J, leaving 6 bases between. The CDR3 runs to 14 residues. The CDR3 DNA reads as TGTGCCAGCAGTTACTCGCAGAGGAACACTGAAGCTTTCTTT. Encoded protein: CASSYSQRNTEAFF.

The V call is TRBV19, the J call TRBJ2-7; 13 bases are a match to TRBD2. Germline values: CDR1 LNHDA, CDR2 SQIVND (reference sequence). This CDR3 contains 15 residues. After removal of 1 base from V and 3 bases from J, the junction contained 0 bases not matched to a gene. Written as DNA, the CDR3 is TGTGCCAGTAGTATAGGACTAGCGGGGGGCTACGAGCAGTACTTC. As protein: CASSIGLAGGYEQYF.

The table lists this clone with a few counts. V and J are TRBV6-1 and TRBJ1-1; possible D gene TRBD1, 6 bases. CDR1 is MNHNS, CDR2 SASEGT, per germline. V lost 7 bases and J lost 1, with 16 bases in between. CDR3 size: 15 residues. The CDR3 DNA reads TGTGCCAGCACACTAGTGGGGGGCACGAACACTGAAGCTTTCTTT. Encoded protein: CASTLVGGTNTEAFF.